The 4 T cell receptor beta chains reported below all come from one sample, sequenced in a study of shared T cell receptors in the human thymus. Clones were read by immunoSEQ multiplex PCR, and TCRdb kept only the in-frame ones, dropping some. The sample records hundreds of thousands of clones, around 87% being singletons. Another study also made use of these data, one on human thymus T cells.

Sequencing was done on a sample of thymocytes. These receptors were collected from a boy in the first two years of life with a congenital heart defect.

Here the CDR3 reads CASSLTMGNEQYF. The DNA of the CDR3 is TGTGCCAGCAGCTTAACAATGGGCAACGAGCAGTACTTC. The chain joins TRBV7-3 to TRBJ2-7; D is ambiguous. Germline V gene sequence: CDR1 SGHTA, CDR2 FQGTGA. The CDR3 runs 13 residues. V shed 0 bases and J shed 5 bases, with 8 bases lying between them.

This chain uses TRBV5-6 with TRBJ2-2; 11 positions agree with TRBD1. The length of the CDR3 is 15 residues. Germline V gene lookup returns CDR1 SGHDT and CDR2 YYEEEE. J was trimmed by 8 bases and V by 7 bases; bases with no gene match: 10. In nucleotides, the CDR3 is TGTGCCAGCCGGGAAGGACAGGGGGCATCGGGGGAGCTGTTTTTT. It specifies CASREGQGASGELFF.

This clone was detected only a few times. The chain recombines TRBV18 with TRBJ2-4, with 14 bases identical to TRBD2. Germline assignment: CDR1 KGHSH and CDR2 LQKENI. The V segment lost 3 bases and the J segment 6 bases; nucleotides outside the gene matches: 1. This CDR3 is built from 15 residues. The DNA of the CDR3 is TGTGCCAGCTCACCTGGACTAGCGGGAGGAAACATTCAGTACTTC. Protein sequence: CASSPGLAGGNIQYF.

The chain links TRBV28 to TRBJ2-1; 7 positions agree with TRBD1. V was clipped by 5 bases and J by 8 bases; unmatched bases: 6. CDR3 length equals 13 residues. Germline V gene lookup returns CDR1 MDHEN and CDR2 SYDVKM. CDR3 sequence reads: CASSNRGTHEQFF. For the CDR3, the DNA is TGTGCCAGCAGTAACAGGGGAACCCATGAGCAGTTCTTC.